The entry below describes one T cell receptor (beta chain). Its cognate antigen is unknown. Exclusion applied to patients with other autoimmune diseases, uncontrolled infections, pregnancy or lactation. These data belong to a study of Graves' ophthalmopathy and Graves' hyperthyroidism. Study-level background: No progression to ophthalmopathy over 18 months defined stable hyperthyroidism. Findings and caveats of the study: Most thyroid clonotypes expanded beyond 0.001 frequency were also found in blood.

Germline-derived CDR1 and CDR2 are DFQATT and SNEGSKA (reference sequence). The CDR3 extends over 14 amino acids. After removal of 3 bases from V and 3 bases from J, the junction contained 8 bases not matched to a gene. TCR beta CDR3 regions were amplified from RNA transcripts. HTBI primers primed a first-round RT-PCR, and a second-round multiplex PCR followed. A single record per CDR3 protein comes from TCRdb applying MiXCR to the multiplex PCR reads. The sample holds over a million distinct CDR3 sequences, approximately 35% seen once. This TCR was recovered from an adult man with Graves' hyperthyroidism. V gene TRBV20-1 combines with J gene TRBJ2-7, with TRBD2 identical over 7 bases. Material: peripheral blood or thyroid tissue (not recorded which). The CDR3 DNA reads as TGCAGTGCTAGTGGACTAGGTTTTTTCTACGAGCAGTACTTC. Its translation: CSASGLGFFYEQYF.